Detailed here is one TCR beta chain. This clonotype was detected ten times or more. Its specific antigen is unknown. Base quality data are lacking; no much larger clone is found one base away. According to the study, the label for this sample's time point signals: patch test 2, 6 weeks after DPC sensitization. The treatment or condition label of this sample denotes: therapeutic diphenylcyclopropenone sensitization with weekly scalp DPC. At every patch-test visit, the blood draw took place before the patch test was put on. Eligible patients were aged 18 to 70, diagnosed with alopecia, deemed suitable for DPC therapy, and excluded if pregnant. Total RNA was extracted from unfractionated whole blood that had been collected in Tempus Blood RNA tubes. The method behind the library was RACE. Reads for this sample came from a NextSeq 500. During library preparation, unique molecular identifiers were attached to individual cDNA molecules so that TCRs could be counted quantitatively and reproducibly. From each blood RNA sample, both TCR alpha and TCR beta chains were sequenced. The published analysis was carried out like this. The median number of TCRs per sample was over 95,000, ranging from about 20,000 to 750,000. The Decombinator software suite was used to annotate V, J and CDR3 in the TCR reads. For PS versus PT1 abundance plots, all samples were subsampled to the same number of TCRs (28,000). TCRs were defined as expanded if absent before sensitization and observed at least eight times at the 2-week time point. TCRdb took the public reads, trimmed them with fastp at Q25, ran MiXCR for clone calling and kept in-frame beta chains. A single entry per CDR3 protein holds the most common genes and DNA from its merged rows. The V and J calls, along with clone size, are taken from TCRdb and not from the paper's own processing. Here the sample has about 69,000 distinct CDR3 sequences; 10% to 13% occur a single time. The ten largest account for around 7% of the sample.

These data belong to a study of human T cells and chemical hapten exposure (dated by TCRdb to about 2021). In terms of the full investigation: For sensitization, 2% DPC in acetone was applied to an approximately 2 cm by approximately 2 cm area of upper inner arm skin. Patient blood was sampled pre-sensitization (week 0) and at 2, 6 and about 24 weeks after DPC sensitization. Alopecia areata with under or over 50% scalp involvement, alopecia totalis and alopecia universalis were represented in the patient cohort, which was mostly female. The libraries were sequenced as a pool, and the TCR yield per sample differed mostly because of small variations in library volumes within the pool. Blood for TCR sequencing was provided by twenty-nine alopecia patients at one to four time points (pre-sensitization, 2, 6 and 24 weeks). Patch tests used Finn chambers with 0.01% DPC on the upper back, scored after 6 days by International Contact Dermatitis Research Group standards. Patients additionally received weekly therapeutic DPC doses to the scalp throughout the roughly 25-week study period. Peripheral blood TCR repertoire changes were tracked in vivo in alopecia patients during primary and secondary sensitization to the hapten diphenylcyclopropenone (DPC). Here is what the overall study found, with its caveats: All patients had alopecia, a presumed autoimmune disease, so their immune response might differ from that of healthy individuals. The number of TCRs above 1 in 1000 frequency did not change with DPC sensitization; there was no evidence of global repertoire structure alterations. Repeated subsampling changed both the strength of the expansion versus patch-test correlation and the threshold at which the correlation became significant. Patch test score correlated positively with the number of PT1 expanded TCRs, reaching significance at thresholds 8, 16 and 32 but not at 4. Expanded TCRs formed significantly more large CDR3 similarity clusters than pre-sensitization or healthy control sets, consistent with antigen-driven responses.

Including cysteine and phenylalanine, the CDR3 has 13 amino acids. CDR3 DNA is the only sequence kept; it has 39 bases, read in frame from the first base. CDR1 and CDR2 are drawn from the germline V gene (reference sequence): DFQATT, SNEGSKA. V is reduced by 6 bases and J by 4 bases, leaving a spacing of 15 bases between them. The receptor was derived from a woman between 45 and 65 years old with alopecia areata. Some clones in this sample may be carry-over from other donors' samples. Here the chain combines TRBV20-1 and TRBJ1-2; TRBD1 could be the D gene, as 6 bases match. This specimen consisted of whole blood, obtained in connection with sensitization to the hapten diphenylcyclopropenone (DPC). The nucleotides read TGCAGTGCCCCTGAGACAGGCTTCTATGGCTACACCTTC. Its protein is CSAPETGFYGYTF.